The source of this T cell receptor beta chain is a study of blood T cell repertoires in COVID-19. Assay used: immunoSEQ multiplex PCR; TCRdb lists only in-frame clones, some missing. The sample holds about 260,000 clones, 86% seen once. Trimming cost V 2 bases and J 2 bases, with 11 bases left between them. This CDR3 spans 15 amino acids. Germline V gene sequence: CDR1 KGHSH, CDR2 LQKENI. The chain employs TRBV18 and TRBJ2-3, with a weak D call TRBD2 (5 bases). The source material was peripheral blood. The TCR comes from a middle-aged man who had recovered from COVID-19. CDR3 sequence reads: CASSPVADYTDTQYF. For the CDR3, the DNA is TGTGCCAGCTCACCAGTAGCCGACTACACAGATACGCAGTATTTT.